This passage covers 25 T cell receptor beta chains from one sample sequenced in a study of cytomegalovirus exposure and HLA in healthy donors. With 60 Vbeta and 13 Jbeta primers, the PCR was carried out. TCRdb's table, derived via immunoSEQ multiplex PCR, lists solely in-frame clones and lacks some. The sample carries roughly 100,000 clones, 77% recorded once. The sample consisted of PBMCs. The origin of the receptors is a woman between 35 and 50 years old in good health and CMV-seropositive.

The chain joins TRBV5-8 to TRBJ1-2, with 12 bases lining up with TRBD1. J gave up 2 bases and V 0 bases, and 2 bases lay outside the gene matches. Germline-derived CDR1 and CDR2 are SGHTS and YDEGEE. This CDR3 is built from 16 residues. The CDR3 loop is CASSLAGTGGNYGYTF. The CDR3 nucleotides read TGTGCCAGCAGCTTGGCCGGGACAGGGGGCAACTATGGCTACACCTTC. The complete variable domain, with remaining parts taken from reference TRBV5-8 and TRBJ1-2, reads EAGVTQSPTHLIKTRGQQATLRCSPISGHTSVYWYQQALGLGLQFLLWYDEGEERNRGNFPPRFSGRQFPNYSSELNVNALELEDSALYLCASSLAGTGGNYGYTFGSGTRLTVV.

The CDR3 is CASSLGWDRPLITDTQYF. In DNA, the CDR3 is TGTGCCAGCAGCTTGGGGTGGGACAGGCCTCTAATCACAGATACGCAGTATTTT. The rearrangement joins TRBV5-8 to TRBJ2-3; 8 positions agree with TRBD1. J lost 2 bases, V lost 0 bases, and 11 bases had no gene match. The germline CDR1 and CDR2 sequences are SGHTS and YDEGEE. This CDR3 spans 18 amino acids.

Here the CDR3 reads CATSRVELLDEKLFF. CDR3 bases: TGTGCCACCAGCAGAGTCGAACTTCTCGATGAAAAACTGTTTTTT. V is TRBV15 and J is TRBJ1-4; unclear D gene. Germline V gene sequence: CDR1 LNHNV, CDR2 YYDKDF (reference sequence). The CDR3 is made up of 15 amino acids. V was cut by 1 base and J by 6 bases, with 12 bases left in between.

V usage is TRBV9 and J usage is TRBJ1-2; TRBD1 might be the D (5 bases). This CDR3 is built from 13 residues. Germline CDR1 and CDR2: SGDLS and YYNGEE. V lost 4 bases and J lost 4, with 11 bases in between. DNA of the CDR3: TGTGCCAGCAGCCCCATAGGGGTCTATGGCTACACCTTC. Protein: CASSPIGVYGYTF.

The J gene is TRBJ2-1, the V gene TRBV11-3, with 12 bases matching TRBD2. V shed 5 bases, J shed 10 bases, and the junction held 15 bases outside the gene matches. In germline, CDR1 is SGHNT, CDR2 YENEEA. There are 17 residues in the CDR3. The CDR3 loop reads CASSTRTSGMGYREQFF. The CDR3 DNA is TGTGCCAGCAGCACTCGGACTAGCGGGATGGGGTACAGGGAGCAGTTCTTC.

This chain joins TRBV27 and TRBJ2-7; D gene uncertain. This CDR3 contains 12 residues. CDR1 and CDR2 (germline): MNHEY, SMNVEV (reference sequence). The V gene lost 5 bases and the J gene lost 0 bases, with 5 bases spanning the gap. The CDR3 DNA follows: TGTGCCAGCAGTCCCGGCTCCTACGAGCAGTACTTC. Amino acids: CASSPGSYEQYF.

This clone appeared a few times. The gene calls are TRBV4-1 and TRBJ2-3, with a tentative D call TRBD1 (6 bases). The CDR3 extends over 17 amino acids. The V end was cut by 3 bases, the J end by 0 bases, with 16 bases between. The germline CDR1 and CDR2 sequences are MGHRA and YSYEKL. The CDR3 protein is CASSHGTGQYSTDTQYF. As DNA, the CDR3 is TGCGCCAGCAGCCACGGAACCGGACAGTACAGCACAGATACGCAGTATTTT.

The chain is built from TRBV7-8 and TRBJ1-2; 8 bases align to TRBD1. The CDR3 has 16 residues. Trimming cost V 1 base and J 5 bases; bases outside gene matches: 9. Germline values: CDR1 SGHVS, CDR2 FQNEAQ. CDR3 nucleotides: TGTGCCAGCAGCTTAGTTTTCAGGGGGCGATTTTATGGCTACACCTTC. This translates into CASSLVFRGRFYGYTF.

The chain joins TRBV7-8 to TRBJ1-6, with D perhaps TRBD1 (5 bases). The CDR3 has 15 residues. Looked up from germline, CDR1 is SGHVS and CDR2 is FQNEAQ. With 4 bases removed from V and 0 bases from J, the gap between germline ends came to 7 bases. CDR3 loop: CASSSDSSYNSPLHF. Written as DNA, the CDR3 is TGTGCCAGCAGCTCCGACAGCTCCTATAATTCACCCCTCCACTTT. Full variable domain (missing parts from reference TRBV7-8 and TRBJ1-6): GAGVSQSPRYKVAKRGQDVALRCDPISGHVSLFWYQQALGQGPEFLTYFQNEAQLDKSGLPSDRFFAERPEGSVSTLKIQRTQQEDSAVYLCASSSDSSYNSPLHFGNGTRLTVT.

In regard to this clone: Its ends do not fully match the called genes, so a read error is possible. The chain is built from TRBV27 and TRBJ2-2; 12 bases are a match to TRBD2. Per germline, CDR1 MNHEY and CDR2 SMNVEV (reference sequence). CDR3 length: 16 amino acids. The CDR3 sequence: CASSLSTSGSPGELFF. The CDR3 bases are TGTGCCAGCAGTCTATCGACTAGCGGGAGTCCCGGGGAGCTGTTTTTT.

V is TRBV5-1 and J is TRBJ2-7; 8 bases map to TRBD1. The CDR3 sequence is 14 residues long. Looked up from germline, CDR1 is SGHRS and CDR2 is YFSETQ. V lost 3 bases and J lost 5; bases outside the gene matches: 7. The CDR3 region is CASSSDRGGHEQYF. CDR3 bases: TGCGCCAGCAGCTCCGACAGGGGTGGCCACGAGCAGTACTTC.

The chain combines TRBV6-6 with TRBJ2-7; 7 positions match TRBD1. V lost 7 bases and J lost 3; bases outside the gene matches: 9. The CDR3 is 14 amino acids. The germline V gene encodes CDR1 MNHNY and CDR2 SVGAGI (reference sequence). The CDR3 sequence: CASTRDRSLYEQYF. The CDR3 nucleotides read TGTGCCAGCACCCGGGACAGATCGCTCTACGAGCAGTACTTC.

The CDR3 loop is CAISETSGVAKNIQYF. The CDR3 region has the DNA TGTGCCATCAGTGAAACTAGCGGGGTAGCCAAAAACATTCAGTACTTC. V and J are TRBV10-3 and TRBJ2-4, with 10 bases matching TRBD2. The ends lost 3 bases at V and 0 bases at J; junction bases unmatched: 2. Germline-derived CDR1 and CDR2 are ENHRY and SYGVKD. The CDR3 runs 16 residues.

In this sample, this clone turned up a few times. This chain links TRBV18 with TRBJ2-7, with TRBD2 as a possible D gene (6 bases). There are 14 residues in the CDR3. Trimming cost V 3 bases and J 2 bases, with 11 bases left between them. CDR1 is KGHSH, CDR2 LQKENI, per germline. The CDR3 loop is CASSPRTNTYEQYF. The CDR3 nucleotides are TGTGCCAGCTCACCCCGGACTAATACCTACGAGCAGTACTTC.

This sequence joins TRBV5-4 and TRBJ2-1; weak D call: TRBD2 (5 bases). From germline, CDR1 is SGHNT and CDR2 YYREEE (reference sequence). This CDR3 has 14 residues. V was trimmed by 0 bases and J by 3 bases, leaving 7 bases between them. CDR3 residues: CASSLAAGYNEQFF. CDR3 in DNA: TGTGCCAGCAGCTTGGCCGCGGGCTACAATGAGCAGTTCTTC.

This chain links TRBV11-2 with TRBJ2-7; D possibly corresponds to TRBD2 (7 bases). Trimming cost V 5 bases and J 3 bases, with 11 bases left between them. The CDR3 length is 13 residues. From germline, CDR1 is SGHAT and CDR2 FQNNGV. DNA for the CDR3: TGTGCCAGCAGCCGGGGGGCGGGCTACGAGCAGTACTTC. Protein sequence: CASSRGAGYEQYF. The whole variable domain, remainder taken from reference TRBV11-2 and TRBJ2-7, is EAGVAQSPRYKIIEKRQSVAFWCNPISGHATLYWYQQILGQGPKLLIQFQNNGVVDDSQLPKDRFSAERLKGVDSTLKIQPAKLEDSAVYLCASSRGAGYEQYFGPGTRLTVT.

This clone was observed a handful of times. The junction shows a germline mismatch at one end, possibly a read error. V usage is TRBV7-9 and J usage is TRBJ2-7, with TRBD1 identical over 9 bases. Germline CDR1 and CDR2: SEHNR and FQNEAQ (reference sequence). The CDR3 runs to 14 residues. The CDR3 region is CSSSHGQGLDEQYF. DNA of the CDR3: TGTTCCAGCAGCCACGGACAGGGGCTTGACGAGCAGTACTTC. Drawing the rest from reference TRBV7-9 and TRBJ2-7, the complete variable domain is DTGVSQNPRHKITKRGQNVTFRCDPISEHNRLYWYRQTLGQGPEFLTYFQNEAQLEKSRLLSDRFSAERPKGSFSTLEIQRTEQGDSAMYLCSSSHGQGLDEQYFGPGTRLTVT.

The chain recombines TRBV28 with TRBJ2-4; 10 nucleotides line up with TRBD1. The CDR3 covers 15 residues. In germline, CDR1 is MDHEN, CDR2 SYDVKM. The junction had 14 bases not matched to a gene; V was cut back by 10 bases and J by 8 bases. The CDR3 nucleotides are TGTGCCACCGCGACAGGGGGCTCTGGGGGGGACATTCAGTACTTC. It yields the protein CATATGGSGGDIQYF.

The chain couples TRBV27 to TRBJ1-1, with TRBD1 as a possible D gene (6 bases). The CDR3 is 13 residues long. The ends were cut back, 3 bases at V and 9 bases at J, with 14 bases in the middle. From germline, CDR1 is MNHEY and CDR2 SMNVEV (reference sequence). CDR3 region: CASSFSRDTKAFF. The CDR3 coding sequence is TGTGCCAGCAGTTTTTCCCGGGACACAAAAGCTTTCTTT.

The genes are TRBV2 and TRBJ1-2; D ambiguous. Germline CDR1 is SNHLY and CDR2 is FYNNEI. CDR3 size: 16 residues. Between the trimmed V and J ends, which lost 7 bases and 4 bases, there was a span of 22 bases. The CDR3 loop is CASTWWGGKAGYGYTF. The CDR3 DNA sequence: TGTGCCAGCACCTGGTGGGGAGGGAAGGCGGGCTATGGCTACACCTTC. The full variable domain, completed using reference TRBV2 and TRBJ1-2, is EPEVTQTPSHQVTQMGQEVILRCVPISNHLYFYWYRQILGQKVEFLVSFYNNEISEKSEIFDDQFSVERPDGSNFTLKIRSTKLEDSAMYFCASTWWGGKAGYGYTFGSGTRLTVV.

The rearrangement joins TRBV4-1 to TRBJ1-6; 10 nucleotides match TRBD1. CDR3 length: 17 amino acids. Germline CDR1 is MGHRA and CDR2 is YSYEKL. V shed 0 bases, J shed 5 bases, and the junction held 4 bases outside the gene matches. The CDR3 sequence: CASSQDGTGANNSPLHF. CDR3 nucleotides: TGCGCCAGCAGCCAAGACGGGACAGGGGCAAATAATTCACCCCTCCACTTT.

This chain joins TRBV19 and TRBJ1-1; D is perhaps TRBD1 (5 bases). V shed 8 bases and J shed 1 base, with 11 bases lying between them. CDR1 and CDR2 (germline): LNHDA, SQIVND (reference sequence). CDR3 length: 13 residues. The CDR3: CASGAAKNTEAFF. The CDR3 coding sequence is TGTGCCAGTGGGGCAGCAAAGAACACTGAAGCTTTCTTT. Together with reference TRBV19 and TRBJ1-1, the CDR3 gives the full variable domain: DGGITQSPKYLFRKEGQNVTLSCEQNLNHDAMYWYRQDPGQGLRLIYYSQIVNDFQKGDIAEGYSVSREKKESFPLTVTSAQKNPTAFYLCASGAAKNTEAFFGQGTRLTVV.

This chain joins TRBV7-2 and TRBJ1-2, with D tentatively TRBD1 (6 bases). Per the germline V gene, CDR1 is SGHTA and CDR2 is FQGNSA. The V end lost 6 bases, the J end lost 5 bases, and 19 bases lay between the germline ends. The CDR3 runs to 15 residues. The CDR3 protein is CASRRVGERGYGYTF. The CDR3 nucleotides read TGTGCCAGCAGGAGGGTTGGGGAAAGGGGGTATGGCTACACCTTC.

The rearrangement links TRBV11-2 to TRBJ1-2; possible D gene TRBD1, 6 bases. The CDR3 is 15 amino acids. Trimming removed 1 base at V and 8 bases at J, with 17 bases between. CDR1 is SGHAT, CDR2 FQNNGV, per germline. The DNA of the CDR3 is TGTGCCAGCAGCTTAGCGGTTACAGGGACGAGAGGCTACACCTTC. Translating it yields CASSLAVTGTRGYTF.

This rearrangement joins TRBV2 to TRBJ2-1, with D perhaps TRBD2 (5 bases). Germline values: CDR1 SNHLY, CDR2 FYNNEI. V dropped 3 bases and J dropped 0 bases, with 12 bases sitting between them. There are 16 residues in the CDR3. In DNA form, the CDR3 reads TGTGCCAGCAGTGAGCGCCGGCGGGCCTCCTACAATGAGCAGTTCTTC. This gives the protein CASSERRRASYNEQFF.